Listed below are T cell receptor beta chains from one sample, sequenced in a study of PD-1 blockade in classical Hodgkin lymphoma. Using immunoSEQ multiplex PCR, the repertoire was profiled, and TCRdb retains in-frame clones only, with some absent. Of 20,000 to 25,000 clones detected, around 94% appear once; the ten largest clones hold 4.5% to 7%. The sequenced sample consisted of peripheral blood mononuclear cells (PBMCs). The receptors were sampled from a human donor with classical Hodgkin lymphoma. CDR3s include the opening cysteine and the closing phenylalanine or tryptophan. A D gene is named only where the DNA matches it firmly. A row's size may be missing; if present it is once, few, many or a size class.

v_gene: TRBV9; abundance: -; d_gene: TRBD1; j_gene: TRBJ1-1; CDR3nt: TGTGCCAGCAGCGAGGGGGCTGGGGTTAAAGCTTTCTTT; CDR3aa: CASSEGAGVKAFF
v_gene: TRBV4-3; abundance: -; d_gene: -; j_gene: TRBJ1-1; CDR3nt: TGCGCCAGCAGCCAAGATGTGGCAGGGGACACTGAAGCTTTCTTT; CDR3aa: CASSQDVAGDTEAFF
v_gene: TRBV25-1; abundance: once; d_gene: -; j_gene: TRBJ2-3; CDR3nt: TGTGCCAGCAGTGAAATCTTGGGGACAGATACGCAGTATTTT; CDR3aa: CASSEILGTDTQYF
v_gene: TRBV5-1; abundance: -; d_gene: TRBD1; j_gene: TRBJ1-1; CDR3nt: TGCGCCAGCAGACCCAGACAGGGGGTCGACACTGAAGCTTTCTTT; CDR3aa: CASRPRQGVDTEAFF
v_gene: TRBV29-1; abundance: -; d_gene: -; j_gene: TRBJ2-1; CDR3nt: TGCAGCGTTGAGGCGACAACCTACAATGAGCAGTTCTTC; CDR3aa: CSVEATTYNEQFF
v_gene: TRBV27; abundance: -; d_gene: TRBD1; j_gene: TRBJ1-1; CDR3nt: TGTGCCAGCAGTCCAACGGGACAGAGGATTGAAGCTTTCTTT; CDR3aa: CASSPTGQRIEAFF
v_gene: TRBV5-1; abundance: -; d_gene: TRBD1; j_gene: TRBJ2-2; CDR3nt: TGCGCCAGCAGCCCCGAACCGACAGGGGGCGGCGGGGAGCTGTTTTTT; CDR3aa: CASSPEPTGGGGELFF
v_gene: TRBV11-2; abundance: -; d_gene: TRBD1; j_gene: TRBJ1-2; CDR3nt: TGTGCCAGCAGCTTACGGCAGGACAGGGCGGTCGGTGGCTACACCTTC; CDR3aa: CASSLRQDRAVGGYTF
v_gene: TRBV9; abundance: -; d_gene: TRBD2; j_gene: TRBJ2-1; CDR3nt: TGTGCCAGCAGCGTAGGACTAGCGGGGCACCAAGTGGGGCAGTTCTTC; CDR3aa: CASSVGLAGHQVGQFF
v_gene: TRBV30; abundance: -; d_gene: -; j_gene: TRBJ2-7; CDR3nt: TGTGCCTGGAGTGTACCCGACAGGTCCTACGAGCAGTACTTC; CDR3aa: CAWSVPDRSYEQYF
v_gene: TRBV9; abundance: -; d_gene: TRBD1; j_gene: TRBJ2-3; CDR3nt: TGTGCCAGCAGCGCTCCAGGGACAGCCAGGGGAGATACGCAGTATTTT; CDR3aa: CASSAPGTARGDTQYF
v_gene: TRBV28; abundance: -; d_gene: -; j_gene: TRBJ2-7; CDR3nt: TGTGCCAGCAGTCTCCGGTTGGGCGAGCAGTACTTC; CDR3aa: CASSLRLGEQYF
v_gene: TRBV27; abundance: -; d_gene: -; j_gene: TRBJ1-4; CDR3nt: TGTGCCAGCAGTTTAATTGGGGTGGAAAAACTGTTTTTT; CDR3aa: CASSLIGVEKLFF
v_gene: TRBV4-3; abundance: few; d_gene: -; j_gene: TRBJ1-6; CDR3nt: TGCGCCAGCAGCCAACGAGGACAGCATAATTCACCCCTCCACTTT; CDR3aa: CASSQRGQHNSPLHF
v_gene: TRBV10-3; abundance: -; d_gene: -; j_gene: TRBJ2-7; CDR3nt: TGTGCCATCAGTGACCTTCAGACTCATATAAGCTCCTACGAGCAGTACTTC; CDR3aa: CAISDLQTHISSYEQYF
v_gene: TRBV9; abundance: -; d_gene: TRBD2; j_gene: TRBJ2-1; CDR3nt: TGTGCCAGCAGCCTTCCCGGGACTAGCGGGGGATCCGTAGATGAGCAGTTCTTC; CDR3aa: CASSLPGTSGGSVDEQFF
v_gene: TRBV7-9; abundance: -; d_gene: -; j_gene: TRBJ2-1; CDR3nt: TGTGCCAGCAGCTTAGCGATCGGGCGGGGGCTCTACAATGAGCAGTTCTTC; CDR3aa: CASSLAIGRGLYNEQFF
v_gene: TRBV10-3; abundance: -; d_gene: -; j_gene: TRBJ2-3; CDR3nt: TGTGCCATGGGGGACACTAGCACAGATACGCAGTATTTT; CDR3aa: CAMGDTSTDTQYF